Shown below are 9 T cell receptor beta chains from a single sample sequenced in a study of blood T cells in healthy people across ages (dated by TCRdb to between 2014 and 2017). Library generation was performed with 5' RACE. The instrument given in TCRdb is Illumina HiSeq 2500. A second PCR of 7 to 11 cycles was run with a J-beta primer mix and a sample-barcoded 5' primer. Through fastp at Q25 and MiXCR, TCRdb rebuilt clones from the public reads, retaining in-frame beta chains. Rows are unified per CDR3 protein, each entry keeping the most common DNA and genes. This sample is represented by about 1,000,000 distinct CDR3 sequences; less than 50% of them were singletons. The leading ten clones occupy 15% to 20% of the sample. The material sequenced was blood. These receptors originate from a woman aged 60-70 years in good health.

This chain joins TRBV7-8 and TRBJ2-4; TRBD1 matches 7 bases. The J call may be wrong; the DNA end is better matched by TRBJ2-7. The CDR3 has 13 amino acids. Germline V gene lookup returns CDR1 SGHVS and CDR2 FQNEAQ. CDR3 sequence reads: CASSPGQISEQYF. CDR3 coding DNA: TGTGCCAGCAGCCCGGGACAGATCTCCGAGCAGTACTTC.

This chain links TRBV10-3 with TRBJ2-1, with unresolved D. This CDR3 has 12 residues. Trimming stripped 6 bases from V and 6 bases from J, with 9 bases between. Germline V gives CDR1 ENHRY, CDR2 SYGVKD. The CDR3 here is CAISVKLNEQFF. DNA for the CDR3: TGTGCCATCAGCGTAAAGCTCAATGAGCAGTTCTTC.

In DNA form, the CDR3 reads TGCAGTGCCCAGCCCGGGCTGTATAGCAATCAGCCCCAGCATTTT. It translates to CSAQPGLYSNQPQHF. The chain links TRBV20-1 to TRBJ1-5; no reliable D call. V was cut by 6 bases and J by 0 bases, with 15 bases left in between. Looked up from germline, CDR1 is DFQATT and CDR2 is SNEGSKA (reference sequence). The CDR3 has 15 amino acids.

The V and J genes are TRBV27 and TRBJ2-4, with D perhaps being TRBD1 or TRBD2 (5 bases each). The J call may be faulty, since TRBJ2-7 better matches the DNA end. The CDR3 runs 15 residues. CDR1 MNHEY and CDR2 SMNVEV come from the germline V gene (reference sequence). The CDR3 coding sequence is TGTGCCAGCAGTCCCGGCAGAGGGGTTATTAACGAGCAGTACTTC. Translating it yields CASSPGRGVINEQYF.

This chain links TRBV28 with TRBJ2-7, with D possibly being TRBD1 (5 bases). The CDR3 consists of 15 residues. Germline V gene sequence: CDR1 MDHEN, CDR2 SYDVKM. The V end was cut by 2 bases, the J end by 5 bases, with 16 bases between. CDR3 in amino acids: CASSLGRAVGDEQYF. The CDR3 bases are TGTGCCAGCAGTTTAGGCAGGGCCGTAGGAGACGAGCAGTACTTC.

This clonotype was counted between two and nine times. V usage is TRBV29-1 and J usage is TRBJ2-5, with 8 bases lining up with TRBD1. Trimming took 4 bases from V and 4 from J; bases not matched to a gene: 11. CDR1 SQVTM and CDR2 ANQGSEA come from the germline V gene. This CDR3 has 15 residues. This CDR3 reads CSVGARTGIGETQYF. The CDR3 coding sequence is TGCAGCGTTGGAGCCCGGACAGGGATCGGAGAGACCCAGTACTTC.

This clonotype appeared a few times. The chain uses TRBV9 and TRBJ2-5; 10 bases fit TRBD2. Germline V gene data show CDR1 as SGDLS and CDR2 as YYNGEE. After removal of 2 bases from V and 5 bases from J, the junction contained 6 bases not matched to a gene. This CDR3 spans 15 amino acids. Written as DNA, the CDR3 is TGTGCCAGCAGCGTGCAAGCTAGCGGGAGTGAGACCCAGTACTTC. Translated: CASSVQASGSETQYF.

The chain couples TRBV4-1 to TRBJ1-1, with D maybe TRBD1 (5 bases). Germline lookup yields CDR1 MGHRA and CDR2 YSYEKL. Trimming cost V 1 base and J 5 bases, with 20 bases left between them. The CDR3 runs 17 residues. The CDR3 DNA sequence: TGCGCCAGCAGCCAAGGCACAGGCAAAGTCGCTAGGACTGAAGCTTTCTTT. This codes for CASSQGTGKVARTEAFF.

The table lists this clonotype with many counts. The chain uses TRBV5-1 and TRBJ2-7, with D uncertain. This CDR3 spans 11 amino acids. The V gene's germline CDR1 is SGHRS and CDR2 YFSETQ. V was clipped by 4 bases and J by 3 bases, with 5 bases between them. The DNA for the CDR3 is TGCGCCAGCAGCAATGACTACGAGCAGTACTTC. This encodes CASSNDYEQYF.